This T cell receptor (beta chain) was observed in a study of T cells in Graves' hyperthyroidism and ophthalmopathy. Concerning this clonotype itself: A much larger clone differs from this one at a single base, so this may be a read error.

Researchers amplified the TCR beta CDR3 regions from RNA transcripts. HTBI primers were the set used in a first-round RT-PCR of the TCR CDR3. MiXCR, run by TCRdb on the multiplex PCR reads, gives a single entry per CDR3 protein. The table records roughly 300,000 distinct CDR3 sequences, roughly 18% of them present only once. The CDR3 length is 14 residues. After removal of 6 bases from V and 5 bases from J, the junction contained 9 bases not matched to a gene. Diagnostic decisions used clinical symptoms, serum thyroxine and TRAb, thyroid ultrasound and orbital computed tomography. Sequences were obtained from blood. The receptor was derived from a woman aged 50 to 65 with Graves' hyperthyroidism. The V and J genes are TRBV12-3 or TRBV12-4 and TRBJ1-2; 7 bases map to TRBD1. The CDR3 spells CASRQQGIGYGYTF. The CDR3 bases are TGTGCCAGCAGACAACAGGGGATTGGGTATGGCTACACCTTC.